Shown below are 22 T cell receptor beta chains from a single sample sequenced in a study of CD8 T cells in Susac syndrome. RNA, at about 0.45 to 1 ug, was reverse transcribed with random hexamers. TCRdb reprocessed the immunoSEQ multiplex PCR reads with MiXCR, giving one entry per CDR3 protein. The sample lists about 200,000 distinct CDR3 sequences; more than 90% were seen once. The sample consisted of CD4+ T cells from PBMCs. These receptors originate from a human donor with multiple sclerosis.

The V gene is TRBV24-1, the J gene TRBJ2-1; TRBD2 aligns across 7 bases. J was trimmed by 5 bases and V by 1 base; bases with no gene match: 4. The length of the CDR3 is 15 residues. Germline CDR1 and CDR2: KGHDR and SFDVKD. CDR3 sequence reads: CATSDLRLADNEQFF. CDR3 nucleotide sequence: TGTGCCACCAGTGATTTAAGACTAGCCGACAATGAGCAGTTCTTC.

The rearrangement uses TRBV20-1 and TRBJ2-3; D is possibly TRBD2 (5 bases). CDR1 is DFQATT, CDR2 SNEGSKA, per germline (reference sequence). The CDR3 is 15 residues long. The ends were cut back, 0 bases at V and 4 bases at J, with 14 bases in the middle. CDR3 amino acids: CSARDARSGSDTQYF. The CDR3 bases are TGCAGTGCTAGAGACGCTCGAAGCGGATCAGATACGCAGTATTTT.

This clonotype is a singleton in its sample. The rearrangement uses TRBV19 and TRBJ2-3; 8 bases are a match to TRBD1. The length of the CDR3 is 10 residues. Germline V lookup: CDR1 LNHDA, CDR2 SQIVND (reference sequence). The V and J ends lost 8 bases and 14 bases, in that order; junction bases with no gene match: 6. The CDR3 nucleotides are TGTGCCAGTGGACAGGGCGGGCGGTATTTT. It codes for CASGQGGRYF. The variable domain in full, with the rest retrieved from reference TRBV19 and TRBJ2-3, is DGGITQSPKYLFRKEGQNVTLSCEQNLNHDAMYWYRQDPGQGLRLIYYSQIVNDFQKGDIAEGYSVSREKKESFPLTVTSAQKNPTAFYLCASGQGGRYFGPGTRLTVL.

CDR3 coding DNA: TGTGCCAGCAGCCACCCGCGGGGGGCCCGGGAGACCCAGTACTTC. Translating gives CASSHPRGARETQYF. The chain couples TRBV4-2 to TRBJ2-5; 8 bases are a match to TRBD2. The CDR3 contains 15 residues. V was clipped by 3 bases and J by 5 bases; unmatched bases: 8. Germline V gene data show CDR1 as LGHNA and CDR2 as YNFKEQ.

The gene calls are TRBV20-1 and TRBJ2-7; D is unresolved. The CDR3 covers 10 residues. Germline assignment: CDR1 DFQATT and CDR2 SNEGSKA (reference sequence). V lost 3 bases and J 3 bases, leaving 3 bases between the germline ends. The CDR3 region is CSASFYEQYF. CDR3 coding DNA: TGCAGTGCTAGTTTCTACGAGCAGTACTTC.

The V gene is TRBV30, the J gene TRBJ1-2, with D perhaps TRBD1 (5 bases). The CDR3 extends over 13 amino acids. In germline, CDR1 is GTSNPN, CDR2 SVGIG (reference sequence). The ends were cut back, 4 bases at V and 5 bases at J, with 14 bases in the middle. The CDR3 protein is CAWTPGTAYGYTF. The CDR3 DNA follows: TGTGCCTGGACCCCCGGGACCGCTTATGGCTACACCTTC.

V is TRBV20-1 and J is TRBJ2-7, with no clear D. Trimming took 2 bases from V and 5 from J, leaving 7 bases between them. The CDR3 extends over 11 amino acids. The V gene's germline CDR1 is DFQATT and CDR2 SNEGSKA (reference sequence). CDR3 residues: CSARRDHEQYF. For the CDR3, the DNA is TGCAGTGCTAGAAGGGATCACGAGCAGTACTTC.

This chain uses TRBV20-1 with TRBJ1-4, with D perhaps TRBD1 (5 bases). The CDR3 runs to 15 residues. Germline CDR1 is DFQATT and CDR2 is SNEGSKA (reference sequence). Trimming pared 3 bases from V and 3 bases from J, leaving 14 bases between. The CDR3 nucleotides are TGCAGTGCTAGGGTATTGGGACTCCCTAATGAAAAACTGTTTTTT. As protein: CSARVLGLPNEKLFF.

The chain is built from TRBV7-2 and TRBJ2-1, with TRBD2 matching over 10 bases. The germline CDR1 and CDR2 sequences are SGHTA and FQGNSA. CDR3 length equals 17 residues. Losses at the gene ends were 5 bases for V and 1 base for J; bases not matched to a gene: 8. CDR3 DNA: TGTGCCAGCAGCCTTCCTAGCGGGGGTCTTTCCTACAATGAGCAGTTCTTC. It specifies CASSLPSGGLSYNEQFF.

V gene TRBV3-1 combines with J gene TRBJ1-2, with D hard to call. Germline CDR1 reads LGHDT; CDR2 reads YNNKEL (reference sequence). This CDR3 region has 12 residues. V was clipped by 1 base and J by 8 bases, with 8 bases between them. The CDR3 DNA sequence: TGTGCCAGCAGCCAAGGTCTCGTGGGCTACACCTTC. This codes for CASSQGLVGYTF.

The genes are TRBV20-1 and TRBJ2-7; TRBD2 agrees at 12 bases. V gave up 3 bases and J gave up 2 bases; unmatched junction bases: 2. CDR1 and CDR2 from the germline V gene are DFQATT and SNEGSKA (reference sequence). The CDR3 sequence is 14 residues long. The CDR3 loop is CSASPSGRAYEQYF. In DNA form, the CDR3 reads TGCAGTGCTAGCCCTAGCGGGAGGGCCTACGAGCAGTACTTC.

V usage is TRBV7-2 and J usage is TRBJ1-5; D not resolved. The V end was cut by 7 bases, the J end by 0 bases, with 7 bases between. The CDR3 totals 13 residues. In germline, CDR1 is SGHTA, CDR2 FQGNSA. The DNA of the CDR3 is TGTGCCAGCATGGAGAATAGCAATCAGCCCCAGCATTTT. Protein: CASMENSNQPQHF. The full variable domain, in which reference TRBV7-2 and TRBJ1-5 provide the parts outside the CDR3, is GAGVSQSPSNKVTEKGKDVELRCDPISGHTALYWYRQSLGQGLEFLIYFQGNSAPDKSGLPSDRFSAERTGGSVSTLTIQRTQQEDSAVYLCASMENSNQPQHFGDGTRLSIL.

The V call is TRBV7-9, the J call TRBJ1-2; D gene uncertain. The CDR3 has 15 residues. V shed 0 bases and J shed 4 bases, with 12 bases lying between them. The germline V gene encodes CDR1 SEHNR and CDR2 FQNEAQ (reference sequence). This CDR3 reads CASSLAATAPYGYTF. CDR3 in DNA: TGTGCCAGCAGCTTAGCGGCCACTGCCCCCTATGGCTACACCTTC.

This chain joins TRBV24-1 and TRBJ1-5, with D possibly TRBD1 on 5 matching bases. With 10 bases removed from V and 3 bases from J, the gap between germline ends came to 9 bases. Germline assignment: CDR1 KGHDR and CDR2 SFDVKD. The CDR3 totals 12 residues. For the CDR3, the DNA is TGTGCCACGGGGCGTCTCAATCAGCCCCAGCATTTT. Protein product: CATGRLNQPQHF.

This CDR3 reads CASSAGQRNYGYTF. The CDR3 DNA reads TGTGCCAGCAGCGCCGGACAGAGGAACTATGGCTACACCTTC. This rearrangement joins TRBV9 to TRBJ1-2; the D gene is possibly TRBD1 (6 bases). With 3 bases removed from V and 2 bases from J, the gap between germline ends came to 11 bases. The CDR3 loop spans 14 amino acids. Germline V gene data show CDR1 as SGDLS and CDR2 as YYNGEE.

The genes are TRBV19 and TRBJ1-2; TRBD1 aligns across 9 bases. Trimming cost V 7 bases and J 4 bases; bases outside gene matches: 7. Looked up from germline, CDR1 is LNHDA and CDR2 is SQIVND (reference sequence). The CDR3 is made up of 14 amino acids. The CDR3 loop reads CASIGVTGGYGYTF. CDR3 sequence (DNA): TGTGCCAGTATAGGGGTGACAGGGGGCTATGGCTACACCTTC.

The gene calls are TRBV4-1 and TRBJ2-3; D remains ambiguous. The ends were cut back, 0 bases at V and 0 bases at J, with 10 bases in the middle. Germline lookup yields CDR1 MGHRA and CDR2 YSYEKL. The CDR3 is 16 residues long. This CDR3 is CASSQDRPVSTDTQYF. The CDR3 DNA reads TGCGCCAGCAGCCAAGATAGACCGGTTAGCACAGATACGCAGTATTTT.

This chain uses TRBV20-1 with TRBJ2-7, with unresolved D. Germline loops: CDR1 DFQATT, CDR2 SNEGSKA (reference sequence). The ends were cut back, 3 bases at V and 2 bases at J, with 14 bases in the middle. This CDR3 contains 14 residues. The CDR3 nucleotides are TGCAGTGCTAGGCCGTCACCTACTACCTACGAGCAGTACTTC. It specifies CSARPSPTTYEQYF.

The rearrangement links TRBV30 to TRBJ1-1; D unresolved. Trimming stripped 0 bases from V and 10 bases from J, with 12 bases between. Germline CDR1 and CDR2: GTSNPN and SVGIG (reference sequence). The CDR3 spans 12 residues. The CDR3 DNA follows: TGTGCCTGGAGTGTTCAGGTCTGGAGAGCTTTCTTT. Translated, it gives CAWSVQVWRAFF. The full variable domain, with the rest looked up from reference TRBV30 and TRBJ1-1, is SQTIHQWPATLVQPVGSPLSLECTVEGTSNPNLYWYRQAAGRGLQLLFYSVGIGQISSEVPQNLSASRPQDRQFILSSKKLLLSDSGFYLCAWSVQVWRAFFGQGTRLTVV.

This chain uses TRBV12-3 or TRBV12-4 with TRBJ2-7; no definite D call. V was shortened by 3 bases and J by 2 bases, with 11 bases between the two germline ends. The CDR3 runs to 14 residues. The CDR3 loop is CASSLSDSTYEQYF. The CDR3 DNA is TGTGCCAGCAGTTTGAGCGATTCAACCTACGAGCAGTACTTC.

Only one count was recorded for this clonotype. The rearrangement uses TRBV25-1 and TRBJ2-5; 7 bases align to TRBD2. The J segment lost 1 base and the V segment lost 6 bases, leaving 8 bases of the junction unmatched. Per the germline V gene, CDR1 is MGHDK and CDR2 is SYGVNS. CDR3 size: 15 residues. The CDR3 sequence: CASRRFGGGQETQYF. The DNA for the CDR3 is TGTGCCAGCAGGAGGTTTGGGGGGGGCCAAGAGACCCAGTACTTC.

V usage is TRBV11-3 and J usage is TRBJ2-3, with TRBD1 matching over 7 bases. J gave up 0 bases and V 1 base, and 4 bases lay outside the gene matches. The CDR3 is 16 amino acids. CDR1 SGHNT and CDR2 YENEEA come from the germline V gene. The CDR3 DNA reads TGTGCCAGCAGCTTAGTAGAGGGGGCCAGCACAGATACGCAGTATTTT. It specifies CASSLVEGASTDTQYF. Complete variable domain (other parts from reference TRBV11-3 and TRBJ2-3): EAGVVQSPRYKIIEKKQPVAFWCNPISGHNTLYWYLQNLGQGPELLIRYENEEAVDDSQLPKDRFSAERLKGVDSTLKIQPAELGDSAVYLCASSLVEGASTDTQYFGPGTRLTVL.